This passage covers 30 T cell receptor beta chains from one sample sequenced in a study of blood T cell repertoires in COVID-19. Assay: immunoSEQ multiplex PCR; the TCRdb copy retains only in-frame clones and omits some. Here the sample spans around 78,000 clones, around four fifths being singletons. Sequenced input: peripheral blood. Receptors originate from a human donor in a cohort sampled during active COVID-19.

The chain has TRBV6-2 or TRBV6-3 and TRBJ2-3; tentative D call: TRBD1 (5 bases). Trimming left V 0 bases short and J 2 bases short, with 18 bases between. Germline CDR1 and CDR2: MNHEY and SVGEGT. This CDR3 contains 18 residues. The CDR3 protein is CASSYSRQGRALTDTQYF. DNA of the CDR3: TGTGCCAGCAGTTACTCGAGGCAGGGCCGGGCCCTCACAGATACGCAGTATTTT.

This sequence joins TRBV19 and TRBJ2-5; a weak D match, TRBD1 (5 bases). The V and J ends lost 7 bases and 7 bases respectively, with 16 bases between them. Per germline, CDR1 LNHDA and CDR2 SQIVND (reference sequence). CDR3 length: 13 residues. The CDR3 DNA reads TGTGCCAGTATGGGGCAGGGCCGAGGGACCCAGTACTTC. Translated, it gives CASMGQGRGTQYF.

CDR3 nucleotide sequence: TGTGCCAGCAGTTTCCATGTGGATATGGGGACAGGTTCAGACACTGAAGCTTTCTTT. Protein sequence: CASSFHVDMGTGSDTEAFF. This chain joins TRBV28 and TRBJ1-1; TRBD1 aligns across 8 bases. This CDR3 has 19 amino acids. With 3 bases clipped from V and 3 bases from J, the junction kept 18 bases outside the gene matches. CDR1 and CDR2 from the germline V gene are MDHEN and SYDVKM.

This clone was picked up many times. This rearrangement joins TRBV5-4 to TRBJ2-6; possibly TRBD2 for D (6 bases). In germline, CDR1 is SGHNT, CDR2 YYREEE (reference sequence). Trimming left V 4 bases short and J 0 bases short, with 17 bases between. The CDR3 runs to 18 residues. The CDR3, as DNA: TGTGCCAGCAGCATTGGGGACTGGTCGGCCTCTGGGGCCAACGTCCTGACTTTC. This gives the protein CASSIGDWSASGANVLTF. Full variable domain (remainder filled in from reference TRBV5-4 and TRBJ2-6): ETGVTQSPTHLIKTRGQQVTLRCSSQSGHNTVSWYQQALGQGPQFIFQYYREEENGRGNFPPRFSGLQFPNYSSELNVNALELDDSALYLCASSIGDWSASGANVLTFGAGSRLTVL.

The V call is TRBV2, the J call TRBJ1-1; a weak D match, TRBD1 (6 bases). Per the germline V gene, CDR1 is SNHLY and CDR2 is FYNNEI. The CDR3 is 14 amino acids. V lost 5 bases, J lost 3 bases, and 13 bases lay in between. DNA for the CDR3: TGTGCCAGCAGTATCGAGACAGGCTACACTGAAGCTTTCTTT. Protein product: CASSIETGYTEAFF.

Only a few counts were recorded for this clone. V and J are TRBV18 and TRBJ2-7, with D unresolved. This CDR3 has 12 residues. Germline values: CDR1 KGHSH, CDR2 LQKENI. Trimming pared 6 bases from V and 5 bases from J, leaving 11 bases between. Here the CDR3 reads CASSRSANEQYF. The CDR3 region has the DNA TGTGCCAGCTCGAGAAGCGCGAACGAGCAGTACTTC.

This clone was seen just once. The chain carries TRBV5-5 and TRBJ1-3; maybe TRBD1 (5 bases). The CDR3 sequence is 17 residues long. V lost 5 bases to trimming and J lost 0 bases, with 18 bases between them. Germline V gene sequence: CDR1 SGHKS, CDR2 YYEKEE (reference sequence). In DNA, the CDR3 is TGTGCCAGCAGTTCAACATCGACAGTCCTCTCTGGAAACACCATATATTTT. As protein: CASSSTSTVLSGNTIYF.

The V call is TRBV5-1, the J call TRBJ1-4; 11 bases map to TRBD1. The germline gives CDR1 SGHRS, CDR2 YFSETQ. V shed 1 base, J shed 5 bases, and the junction held 4 bases outside the gene matches. CDR3 length: 16 residues. The CDR3 loop is CASSLWGTGGNEKLFF. CDR3 in DNA: TGCGCCAGCAGCTTGTGGGGGACAGGGGGGAATGAAAAACTGTTTTTT.

The chain carries TRBV2 and TRBJ1-1; 7 nucleotides align to TRBD1. Germline CDR1 is SNHLY and CDR2 is FYNNEI. V gave up 10 bases and J gave up 7 bases; unmatched junction bases: 12. The CDR3 totals 13 residues. As DNA, the CDR3 is TGTGCCATCGACCGGGACAGTGGCCTTGAAGCTTTCTTT. Translated: CAIDRDSGLEAFF.

V gene TRBV7-8 combines with J gene TRBJ1-6; D gene uncertain. The V gene's germline CDR1 is SGHVS and CDR2 FQNEAQ. V lost 1 base to trimming and J lost 7 bases, with 8 bases between them. The CDR3 runs 14 residues. CDR3 sequence (DNA): TGTGCCAGCAGCTTAGTGGCAGGCAATTCACCCCTCCACTTT. Translation: CASSLVAGNSPLHF. Full variable domain (rest looked up from reference TRBV7-8 and TRBJ1-6): GAGVSQSPRYKVAKRGQDVALRCDPISGHVSLFWYQQALGQGPEFLTYFQNEAQLDKSGLPSDRFFAERPEGSVSTLKIQRTQQEDSAVYLCASSLVAGNSPLHFGNGTRLTVT.

The chain couples TRBV6-6 to TRBJ2-7, with a possible D match to TRBD2 (6 bases). CDR1 is MNHNY and CDR2 is SVGAGI in the germline V gene (reference sequence). The germline V and J ends were trimmed by 5 bases and 4 bases, with 9 bases remaining between them. The CDR3 spans 12 residues. CDR3 protein: CASSPGDYEQYF. DNA for the CDR3: TGTGCCAGCAGTCCGGGGGATTACGAGCAGTACTTC.

This clone came up once. V gene TRBV2 combines with J gene TRBJ1-3; D possibly corresponds to TRBD1 (6 bases). The germline V gene has CDR1 SNHLY and CDR2 FYNNEI. The CDR3 has 17 amino acids. V was cut by 3 bases and J by 0 bases, with 15 bases left in between. CDR3 coding DNA: TGTGCCAGCAGTGAGGGCAGGGGTCAATACTCTGGAAACACCATATATTTT. As protein: CASSEGRGQYSGNTIYF.

The chain recombines TRBV20-1 with TRBJ2-5; D ambiguous. Per germline, CDR1 DFQATT and CDR2 SNEGSKA (reference sequence). V was shortened by 6 bases and J by 5 bases, with 10 bases between the two germline ends. The CDR3 runs to 11 residues. The CDR3 DNA follows: TGCAGTGCAACCGCCTACGAGACCCAGTACTTC. It codes for CSATAYETQYF.

The chain is built from TRBV7-9 and TRBJ2-5; possibly TRBD2 for D (6 bases). The CDR3 has 16 amino acids. The V gene lost 1 base and the J gene lost 1 base, with 13 bases spanning the gap. Germline V gene data show CDR1 as SEHNR and CDR2 as FQNEAQ (reference sequence). DNA of the CDR3: TGTGCCAGCAGCTTAGGTGATAGCGGCCTCCAAGAGACCCAGTACTTC. Its translation is CASSLGDSGLQETQYF.

The V and J genes are TRBV5-5 and TRBJ2-1, with D uncertain. Germline CDR1 and CDR2: SGHKS and YYEKEE (reference sequence). Trimming removed 0 bases from V and 8 bases from J, with 6 bases in between. The CDR3 loop spans 12 amino acids. The DNA of the CDR3 is TGTGCCAGCAGCTTGGTTGTCGATGAGCAGTTCTTC. Its translation: CASSLVVDEQFF. Variable domain in full (rest from reference TRBV5-5 and TRBJ2-1): DAGVTQSPTHLIKTRGQQVTLRCSPISGHKSVSWYQQVLGQGPQFIFQYYEKEERGRGNFPDRFSARQFPNYSSELNVNALLLGDSALYLCASSLVVDEQFFGPGTRLTVL.

This clone was detected only a few times. The chain joins TRBV5-1 to TRBJ1-2; TRBD1 aligns across 11 bases. There are 15 residues in the CDR3. Germline CDR1 is SGHRS and CDR2 is YFSETQ. V trimming: 1 base; J trimming: 6 bases; junction bases outside the gene matches: 5. For the CDR3, the DNA is TGCGCCAGCAGCTTGACGGGACAGGGGGTTGATGGCTACACCTTC. Residues: CASSLTGQGVDGYTF.

The gene calls are TRBV5-1 and TRBJ1-2; D unresolved. This CDR3 has 15 amino acids. The germline CDR1 and CDR2 sequences are SGHRS and YFSETQ. V was trimmed by 0 bases and J by 2 bases, leaving 11 bases between them. The CDR3: CASSLGPGLNYGYTF. CDR3 coding DNA: TGCGCCAGCAGCTTGGGGCCGGGATTGAACTATGGCTACACCTTC.

J is TRBJ1-2 and V is TRBV30; 9 bases are a match to TRBD1. CDR3 length equals 12 residues. V shed 8 bases, J shed 5 bases, and the junction held 6 bases outside the gene matches. CDR1 and CDR2 (germline): GTSNPN, SVGIG (reference sequence). The CDR3 reads CASRQGVYGYTF. The CDR3 nucleotides are TGTGCCAGCCGACAGGGGGTTTATGGCTACACCTTC.

This chain joins TRBV7-9 and TRBJ2-7, with D possibly TRBD1 on 6 matching bases. The CDR3 is made up of 16 amino acids. V lost 1 base to trimming and J lost 5 bases, with 18 bases between them. Germline-derived CDR1 and CDR2 are SEHNR and FQNEAQ (reference sequence). The DNA for the CDR3 is TGTGCCAGCAGCTTAGGGCAGCGCAGGGGCGGCGACGAGCAGTACTTC. The encoded protein is CASSLGQRRGGDEQYF. Full variable domain (remainder filled in from reference TRBV7-9 and TRBJ2-7): DTGVSQNPRHKITKRGQNVTFRCDPISEHNRLYWYRQTLGQGPEFLTYFQNEAQLEKSRLLSDRFSAERPKGSFSTLEIQRTEQGDSAMYLCASSLGQRRGGDEQYFGPGTRLTVT.

In this sample, this clone turned up once. V usage is TRBV5-4 and J usage is TRBJ2-7, with TRBD1 identical over 7 bases. V lost 4 bases and J lost 1; bases outside the gene matches: 8. This CDR3 is 15 amino acids long. The germline V gene encodes CDR1 SGHNT and CDR2 YYREEE (reference sequence). CDR3 nucleotide sequence: TGTGCCAGCAGCCCCGGGACAGTTATTTCCTACGAGCAGTACTTC. The encoded protein is CASSPGTVISYEQYF.

A few counts support this clone. The chain couples TRBV5-4 to TRBJ2-1, with 7 bases aligning to TRBD1. The CDR3 is 12 residues long. Germline V gene sequence: CDR1 SGHNT, CDR2 YYREEE (reference sequence). Losses at the gene ends were 3 bases for V and 8 bases for J; bases not matched to a gene: 2. CDR3 protein: CASSSTGDEQFF. CDR3 coding DNA: TGTGCCAGCAGCTCAACAGGGGATGAGCAGTTCTTC. Full variable domain (remainder filled in from reference TRBV5-4 and TRBJ2-1): ETGVTQSPTHLIKTRGQQVTLRCSSQSGHNTVSWYQQALGQGPQFIFQYYREEENGRGNFPPRFSGLQFPNYSSELNVNALELDDSALYLCASSSTGDEQFFGPGTRLTVL.

This clone came up once. The chain joins TRBV7-9 to TRBJ1-4; maybe TRBD1 (5 bases). The CDR3 loop spans 15 amino acids. The V and J ends lost 5 bases and 0 bases respectively, with 10 bases between them. In germline, CDR1 is SEHNR, CDR2 FQNEAQ (reference sequence). The CDR3 nucleotides read TGTGCCAGCAGCATCGGACAATCAACTAATGAAAAACTGTTTTTT. It codes for CASSIGQSTNEKLFF.

This chain uses TRBV5-4 with TRBJ1-2; D might be TRBD1 (5 bases). V lost 9 bases to trimming and J lost 1 base, with 13 bases between them. The CDR3 has 13 residues. Germline CDR1 and CDR2: SGHNT and YYREEE (reference sequence). The CDR3 spells CAIGEGINYGYTF. CDR3 DNA: TGTGCCATAGGGGAGGGAATTAACTATGGCTACACCTTC.

The chain recombines TRBV2 with TRBJ2-7; 8 nucleotides match TRBD2. The CDR3 consists of 11 residues. Germline CDR1 and CDR2: SNHLY and FYNNEI. The junction had 0 bases not matched to a gene; V was cut back by 8 bases and J by 3 bases. CDR3 in amino acids: CASAGGYEQYF. The CDR3 DNA reads TGTGCCAGCGCGGGGGGCTACGAGCAGTACTTC. Full variable domain (rest looked up from reference TRBV2 and TRBJ2-7): EPEVTQTPSHQVTQMGQEVILRCVPISNHLYFYWYRQILGQKVEFLVSFYNNEISEKSEIFDDQFSVERPDGSNFTLKIRSTKLEDSAMYFCASAGGYEQYFGPGTRLTVT.

In its sample, this clone was seen a few times. The chain recombines TRBV29-1 with TRBJ2-7; 10 bases match TRBD1. The CDR3 loop spans 12 amino acids. Trimming at V came to 4 bases and at J to 5 bases, leaving 2 bases not matched to a gene. Germline CDR1 reads SQVTM; CDR2 reads ANQGSEA. The CDR3 spells CSVATGGNEQYF. CDR3 DNA sequence: TGCAGCGTTGCGACAGGGGGCAACGAGCAGTACTTC.

The rearrangement links TRBV30 to TRBJ1-4; 8 bases line up with TRBD1. The CDR3 runs to 15 residues. CDR1 GTSNPN and CDR2 SVGIG come from the germline V gene (reference sequence). The CDR3 loop is CALGSQGAGSEKLFF. In DNA, the CDR3 is TGTGCGCTGGGTTCCCAGGGGGCCGGGTCGGAAAAACTGTTTTTT. The complete variable domain, with remaining parts taken from reference TRBV30 and TRBJ1-4, reads SQTIHQWPATLVQPVGSPLSLECTVEGTSNPNLYWYRQAAGRGLQLLFYSVGIGQISSEVPQNLSASRPQDRQFILSSKKLLLSDSGFYLCALGSQGAGSEKLFFGSGTQLSVL.

In this sample, this clone turned up a few times. J is TRBJ2-7 and V is TRBV3-1 (or the pseudogene TRBV3-2); D uncertain. Trimming cost V 1 base and J 2 bases, with 12 bases left between them. Germline assignment: CDR1 LGHDT and CDR2 YNNKEL (reference sequence). The length of the CDR3 is 15 residues. The DNA for the CDR3 is TGTGCCAGCAGCCAAGGTATGGCGGCCCCCTACGAGCAGTACTTC. It yields the protein CASSQGMAAPYEQYF.

This chain connects TRBV18 to TRBJ1-2; no firm D call. The CDR3 extends over 12 amino acids. Germline CDR1 is KGHSH and CDR2 is LQKENI. Trimming removed 3 bases from V and 4 bases from J, with 6 bases in between. For the CDR3, the DNA is TGTGCCAGCTCACCCAGTATCTATGGCTACACCTTC. It yields the protein CASSPSIYGYTF. The full variable domain, in which reference TRBV18 and TRBJ1-2 provide the parts outside the CDR3, is NAGVMQNPRHLVRRRGQEARLRCSPMKGHSHVYWYRQLPEEGLKFMVYLQKENIIDESGMPKERFSAEFPKEGPSILRIQQVVRGDSAAYFCASSPSIYGYTFGSGTRLTVV.

This rearrangement joins TRBV5-6 to TRBJ2-5, with 12 nucleotides matching TRBD2. The V gene's germline CDR1 is SGHDT and CDR2 YYEEEE. This CDR3 is 15 amino acids long. The ends lost 1 base at V and 4 bases at J; junction bases unmatched: 2. CDR3 residues: CASSLLAGGRETQYF. The DNA for the CDR3 is TGTGCCAGCAGCTTGCTAGCGGGGGGGCGAGAGACCCAGTACTTC.

This chain connects TRBV7-2 to TRBJ2-5; 7 positions agree with TRBD1. CDR1 and CDR2 from the germline V gene are SGHTA and FQGNSA. The CDR3 length is 14 residues. Losses at the gene ends were 5 bases for V and 4 bases for J; bases not matched to a gene: 7. CDR3 bases: TGTGCCAGCAGCCGGACAGGTTTAAGAGAGACCCAGTACTTC. Its protein product is CASSRTGLRETQYF.